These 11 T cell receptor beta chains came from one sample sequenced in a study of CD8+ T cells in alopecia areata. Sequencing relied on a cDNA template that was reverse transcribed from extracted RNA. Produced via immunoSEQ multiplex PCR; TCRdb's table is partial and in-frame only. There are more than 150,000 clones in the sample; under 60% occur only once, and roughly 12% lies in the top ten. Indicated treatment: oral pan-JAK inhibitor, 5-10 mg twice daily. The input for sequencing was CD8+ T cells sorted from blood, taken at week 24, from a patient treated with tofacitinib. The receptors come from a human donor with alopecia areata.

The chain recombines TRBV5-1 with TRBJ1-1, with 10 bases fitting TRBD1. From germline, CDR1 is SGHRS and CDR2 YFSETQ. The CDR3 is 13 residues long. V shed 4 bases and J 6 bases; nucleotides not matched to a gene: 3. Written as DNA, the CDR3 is TGCGCCAGCAGCCCCGGGACAGGGGCTGAAGCTTTCTTT. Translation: CASSPGTGAEAFF.

Written as DNA, the CDR3 is TGTGCCAGCAGCACTACGGACCGCCCCGCCGAGCAGTACTTC. It codes for CASSTTDRPAEQYF. The chain uses TRBV5-6 and TRBJ2-7; D is ambiguous. Trimming stripped 4 bases from V and 6 bases from J, with 17 bases between. Germline V lookup: CDR1 SGHDT, CDR2 YYEEEE. There are 14 residues in the CDR3.

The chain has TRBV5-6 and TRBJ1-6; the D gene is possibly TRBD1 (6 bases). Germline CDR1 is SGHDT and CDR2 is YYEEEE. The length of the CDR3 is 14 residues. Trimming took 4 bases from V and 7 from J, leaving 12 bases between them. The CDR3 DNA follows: TGTGCCAGCAGCCCCCAGGGGATAAATTCACCCCTCCACTTT. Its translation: CASSPQGINSPLHF.

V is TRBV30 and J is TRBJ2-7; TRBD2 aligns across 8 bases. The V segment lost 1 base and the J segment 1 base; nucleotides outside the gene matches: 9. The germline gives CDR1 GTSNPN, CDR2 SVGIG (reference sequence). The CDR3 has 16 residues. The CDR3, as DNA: TGTGCCTGGAGTGAAGGGAGCGGGGGCCTTTCCTACGAGCAGTACTTC. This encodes CAWSEGSGGLSYEQYF.

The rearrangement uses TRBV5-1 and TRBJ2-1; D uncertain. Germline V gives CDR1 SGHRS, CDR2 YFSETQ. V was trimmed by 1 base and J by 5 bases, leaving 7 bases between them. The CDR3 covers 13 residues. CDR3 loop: CASSLIRDNEQFF. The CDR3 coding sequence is TGCGCCAGCAGCTTGATTAGGGACAATGAGCAGTTCTTC.

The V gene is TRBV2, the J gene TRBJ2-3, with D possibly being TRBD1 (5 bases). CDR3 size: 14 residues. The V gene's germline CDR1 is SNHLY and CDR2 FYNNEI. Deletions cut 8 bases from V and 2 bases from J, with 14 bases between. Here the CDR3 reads CASGAAVITDTQYF. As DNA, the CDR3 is TGTGCCAGCGGGGCGGCGGTCATCACAGATACGCAGTATTTT. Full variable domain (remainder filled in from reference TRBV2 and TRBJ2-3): EPEVTQTPSHQVTQMGQEVILRCVPISNHLYFYWYRQILGQKVEFLVSFYNNEISEKSEIFDDQFSVERPDGSNFTLKIRSTKLEDSAMYFCASGAAVITDTQYFGPGTRLTVL.

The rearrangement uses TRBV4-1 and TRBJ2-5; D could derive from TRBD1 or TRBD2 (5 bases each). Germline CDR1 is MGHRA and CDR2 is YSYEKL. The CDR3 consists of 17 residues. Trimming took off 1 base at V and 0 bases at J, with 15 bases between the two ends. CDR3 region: CASSQGMRGRYQETQYF. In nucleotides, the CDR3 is TGCGCCAGCAGCCAAGGGATGAGGGGCCGGTACCAAGAGACCCAGTACTTC.

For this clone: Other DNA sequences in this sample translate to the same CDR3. CDR3 region: CASSGGSSYNEQFF. The CDR3 DNA sequence: TGTGCCAGCAGTGGAGGAAGCTCCTACAATGAGCAGTTCTTC. The V and J genes are TRBV2 and TRBJ2-1, with unresolved D. Per the germline V gene, CDR1 is SNHLY and CDR2 is FYNNEI. The CDR3 loop spans 14 amino acids. V was shortened by 4 bases and J by 0 bases, with 7 bases between the two germline ends.

DNA of the CDR3: TGTGCCAGCAGCGCCTCCGGGACTAGTATTGATGAGCAGTTCTTC. Protein: CASSASGTSIDEQFF. The chain links TRBV9 to TRBJ2-1; TRBD2 agrees at 8 bases. The germline V gene encodes CDR1 SGDLS and CDR2 YYNGEE. The CDR3 is 15 residues long. J lost 8 bases, V lost 3 bases, and 10 bases had no gene match.

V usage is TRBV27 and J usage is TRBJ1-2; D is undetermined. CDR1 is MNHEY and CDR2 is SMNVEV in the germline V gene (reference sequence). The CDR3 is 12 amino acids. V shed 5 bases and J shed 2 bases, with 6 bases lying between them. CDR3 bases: TGTGCCAGCAGTCGAGGAAACTATGGCTACACCTTC. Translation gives CASSRGNYGYTF.

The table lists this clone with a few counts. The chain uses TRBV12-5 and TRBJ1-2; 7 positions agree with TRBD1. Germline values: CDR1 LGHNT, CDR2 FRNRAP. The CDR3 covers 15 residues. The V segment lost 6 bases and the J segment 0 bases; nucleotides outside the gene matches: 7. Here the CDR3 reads CASGQDRVANYGYTF. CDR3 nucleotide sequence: TGTGCTAGTGGGCAAGACAGGGTAGCTAACTATGGCTACACCTTC.